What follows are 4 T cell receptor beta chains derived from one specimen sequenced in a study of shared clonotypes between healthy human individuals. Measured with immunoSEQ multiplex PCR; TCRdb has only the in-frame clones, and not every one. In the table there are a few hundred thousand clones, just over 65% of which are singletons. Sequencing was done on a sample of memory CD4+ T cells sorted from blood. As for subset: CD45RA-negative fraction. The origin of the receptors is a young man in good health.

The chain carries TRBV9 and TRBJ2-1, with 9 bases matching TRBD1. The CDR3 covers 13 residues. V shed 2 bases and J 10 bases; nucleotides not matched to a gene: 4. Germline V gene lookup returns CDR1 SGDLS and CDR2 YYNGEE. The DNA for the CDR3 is TGTGCCAGCAGCGTCGGGACAGGGCTCGAGCAGTTCTTC. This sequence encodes CASSVGTGLEQFF.

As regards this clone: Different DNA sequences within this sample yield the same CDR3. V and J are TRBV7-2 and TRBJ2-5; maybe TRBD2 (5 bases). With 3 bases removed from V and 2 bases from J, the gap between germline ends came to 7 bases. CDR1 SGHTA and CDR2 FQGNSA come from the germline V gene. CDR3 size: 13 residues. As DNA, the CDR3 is TGTGCCAGCAGCTTTTCGGGGCAAGAGACCCAGTACTTC. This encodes CASSFSGQETQYF.

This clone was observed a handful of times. The DNA of the CDR3 is TGTGCCAGCAGCTTAGCGAGCCGGGCTACAGATACGCAGTATTTT. Translating gives CASSLASRATDTQYF. The genes are TRBV7-6 and TRBJ2-3; unclear D gene. Germline CDR1 is SGHVS and CDR2 is FNYEAQ. The CDR3 sequence is 15 residues long. The V end was cut by 0 bases, the J end by 3 bases, with 10 bases between.

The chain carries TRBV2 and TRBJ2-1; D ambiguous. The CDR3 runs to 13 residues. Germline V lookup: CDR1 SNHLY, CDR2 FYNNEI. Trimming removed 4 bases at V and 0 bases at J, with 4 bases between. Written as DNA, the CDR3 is TGTGCCAGCAGTGGTAGCTCCTACAATGAGCAGTTCTTC. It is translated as CASSGSSYNEQFF.